The 15 T cell receptor beta chains given below trace back to one sample, sequenced in a study of cytomegalovirus exposure and HLA in healthy donors (dated by TCRdb to 2016 to 2017). The library was produced with the immunoSEQ multiplex PCR assay. For the multiplex PCR, a mixture combining 60 forward primers for TCR Vbeta segments and 13 reverse primers for TCR Jbeta segments was used. The immuneACCESS repertoire file appears here via TCRdb, limited to in-frame rearrangements. These files lack a portion of the clones; in checked studies, under half of the deficit traces to unresolved V genes, and the cause of the others is not known. The sample profile shows 90,000 to 120,000 clones; approximately 76% of them were found once. More than 2% of the sample is in the top ten clones. The sequenced sample consisted of PBMCs. Every receptor here comes from a man younger than 30 in good health and CMV-seronegative.

This rearrangement joins TRBV25-1 to TRBJ1-1; D is undetermined. This CDR3 region has 16 residues. Germline values: CDR1 MGHDK, CDR2 SYGVNS. Deletions cut 2 bases from V and 11 bases from J, with 24 bases between. Here the CDR3 DNA reads TGTGCCAGCAGTGAAAGAGGCGGCAGTCGAATCGAGCCGGCTTTCTTT. Amino acid sequence: CASSERGGSRIEPAFF. The complete variable domain, with remaining parts taken from reference TRBV25-1 and TRBJ1-1, reads EADIYQTPRYLVIGTGKKITLECSQTMGHDKMYWYQQDPGMELHLIHYSYGVNSTEKGDLSSESTVSRIRTEHFPLTLESARPSHTSQYLCASSERGGSRIEPAFFGQGTRLTVV.

V usage is TRBV18 and J usage is TRBJ2-7; a weak D match, TRBD2 (6 bases). The CDR3 consists of 14 residues. V was cut by 1 base and J by 12 bases, with 19 bases left in between. Germline V gene data show CDR1 as KGHSH and CDR2 as LQKENI. For the CDR3, the DNA is TGTGCCAGCTCACCACTCTCGTGGGGCCTGGAGGGGTACTTC. Translation gives CASSPLSWGLEGYF.

On this clone: Other DNA sequences within the sample encode an identical CDR3. The chain is built from TRBV7-2 and TRBJ2-2; the match to TRBD2 covers 7 bases. From germline, CDR1 is SGHTA and CDR2 FQGNSA. The ends lost 5 bases at V and 6 bases at J; junction bases unmatched: 6. The CDR3 totals 14 residues. Here the CDR3 reads CASSPGRGAGELFF. CDR3 nucleotide sequence: TGTGCCAGCAGCCCAGGGAGGGGCGCCGGGGAGCTGTTTTTT.

The chain carries TRBV9 and TRBJ2-1; 12 bases fit TRBD2. Germline V gives CDR1 SGDLS, CDR2 YYNGEE. CDR3 length: 18 amino acids. With V trimmed by 0 bases and J by 5 bases, 9 bases remained unmatched. CDR3 in DNA: TGTGCCAGCAGCGTAGCTCCCCTTGGACTAGCGGGGAACAATGAGCAGTTCTTC. Translating it yields CASSVAPLGLAGNNEQFF.

This clone showed up just a few times. This chain joins TRBV6-6 and TRBJ2-1; D gene ambiguous. V was shortened by 3 bases and J by 5 bases, with 8 bases between the two germline ends. The CDR3 consists of 13 residues. Germline-derived CDR1 and CDR2 are MNHNY and SVGAGI (reference sequence). The CDR3 loop reads CASSYLPDNEQFF. The CDR3 DNA reads as TGTGCCAGCAGTTATCTCCCCGACAATGAGCAGTTCTTC.

On this clone: Mismatch with germline at one junction end may stem from a read error. V gene TRBV4-2 combines with J gene TRBJ2-6; 7 bases fit TRBD2. The CDR3 totals 16 residues. Germline CDR1 and CDR2: LGHNA and YNFKEQ. CDR3 residues: CASSQGGGSGANVLPF. The CDR3 nucleotides are TGTGCCAGCAGCCAAGGGGGGGGGTCTGGGGCCAACGTCCTGCCTTTC.

This chain links TRBV7-8 with TRBJ1-2; no firm D call. CDR3 length: 14 amino acids. Trimming took off 2 bases at V and 4 bases at J, with 11 bases between the two ends. Germline assignment: CDR1 SGHVS and CDR2 FQNEAQ. CDR3 protein: CASSLSEVGYGYTF. In nucleotides, the CDR3 is TGTGCCAGCAGCTTATCCGAGGTTGGCTATGGCTACACCTTC. Combining the CDR3 with reference TRBV7-8 and TRBJ1-2 gives the whole variable domain GAGVSQSPRYKVAKRGQDVALRCDPISGHVSLFWYQQALGQGPEFLTYFQNEAQLDKSGLPSDRFFAERPEGSVSTLKIQRTQQEDSAVYLCASSLSEVGYGYTFGSGTRLTVV.

The chain is built from TRBV25-1 and TRBJ2-3; 7 positions match TRBD1. The J segment lost 3 bases and the V segment lost 3 bases, leaving 6 bases of the junction unmatched. The CDR3 has 15 residues. Germline V lookup: CDR1 MGHDK, CDR2 SYGVNS. CDR3 sequence (DNA): TGTGCCAGCAGTGAGCGAGGGGGCGTGACAGATACGCAGTATTTT. Residues: CASSERGGVTDTQYF.

The V call is TRBV6-5, the J call TRBJ2-5; D may be TRBD1 (5 bases). V was trimmed by 4 bases and J by 3 bases, leaving 9 bases between them. This CDR3 contains 13 residues. Germline V gives CDR1 MNHEY, CDR2 SVGAGI. The DNA for the CDR3 is TGTGCCAGCAGTTTGGACACGGAAGAGACCCAGTACTTC. Translated, it gives CASSLDTEETQYF.

To note about this clone: Compared with germline, one end of the junction differs, possibly owing to a read error. The CDR3, as DNA: TGCGCCAGCAGCCAAGGAACGGGGGTAGTTGAAAAACCGTTTTTT. Residues: CASSQGTGVVEKPFF. The V gene is TRBV4-3, the J gene TRBJ1-4, with a possible D match to TRBD1 (5 bases). The CDR3 is 15 amino acids. Germline CDR1 and CDR2: LGHNA and YSLEER.

The chain joins TRBV6-5 to TRBJ1-2, with 9 bases aligning to TRBD1. The CDR3 runs 15 residues. The junction had 6 bases not matched to a gene; V was cut back by 0 bases and J by 7 bases. Germline V gene sequence: CDR1 MNHEY, CDR2 SVGAGI. CDR3 sequence (DNA): TGTGCCAGCAGTTACTCGCAGGCGACAGGGGGTGGCTACACCTTC. This gives the protein CASSYSQATGGGYTF.

The chain couples TRBV5-5 to TRBJ2-5; D may be TRBD2 (5 bases). The length of the CDR3 is 13 residues. The V gene's germline CDR1 is SGHKS and CDR2 YYEKEE (reference sequence). V gave up 0 bases and J gave up 5 bases, with 8 bases separating them. CDR3 DNA: TGTGCCAGCAGCTTGGGAGGGCCCGAGACCCAGTACTTC. Translating gives CASSLGGPETQYF.

CDR3 sequence reads: CASSSPFGTSRTDTQYF. CDR3 nucleotides: TGTGCCAGCAGCTCCCCGTTCGGGACTAGCCGAACAGATACGCAGTATTTT. V and J are TRBV7-9 and TRBJ2-3, with 9 nucleotides matching TRBD2. The V gene end was trimmed by 4 bases and the J gene end by 3 bases; junction bases not matched to a gene: 11. There are 17 residues in the CDR3. Germline CDR1 is SEHNR and CDR2 is FQNEAQ (reference sequence).

This clone was seen only a few times. This chain uses TRBV5-4 with TRBJ2-6; 7 nucleotides align to TRBD2. Losses at the gene ends were 5 bases for V and 1 base for J; bases not matched to a gene: 12. The V gene's germline CDR1 is SGHNT and CDR2 YYREEE (reference sequence). The CDR3 sequence is 18 residues long. The CDR3 spells CASSTWGGPGSGANVLTF. The DNA for the CDR3 is TGTGCCAGCAGTACATGGGGGGGTCCAGGGTCTGGGGCCAACGTCCTGACTTTC. Variable domain in full (rest from reference TRBV5-4 and TRBJ2-6): ETGVTQSPTHLIKTRGQQVTLRCSSQSGHNTVSWYQQALGQGPQFIFQYYREEENGRGNFPPRFSGLQFPNYSSELNVNALELDDSALYLCASSTWGGPGSGANVLTFGAGSRLTVL.

This clone was observed a handful of times. CDR3 coding DNA: TGTGCCAGCAGCTTAGGTGACAGAGACTACACTGAAGCTTTCTTT. Amino acids: CASSLGDRDYTEAFF. The chain links TRBV7-9 to TRBJ1-1; possible D gene TRBD1, 5 bases. There are 15 residues in the CDR3. Germline V CDR1 and CDR2: SEHNR, FQNEAQ (reference sequence). V lost 1 base and J lost 3, with 12 bases in between.